This entry lists 13 T cell receptor beta chains sequenced from one sample in a study of T-cell reconstitution after alpha-beta-depleted transplantation in children. The TCRbeta library incorporated unique molecular identifiers. TCRdb passed the PCR reads through MiXCR, listing each CDR3 protein once. The data show about 480,000 distinct CDR3 sequences, with approximately 13% seen just once and under 7% held by the top ten. Sequencing was performed on PBMCs from the stem cell graft donor, taken from the stem cell graft. These receptors all come from a human donor who donated a stem cell graft to a child with combined immunodeficiency.

This clonotype was detected ten times or more. This sequence joins TRBV6-1 and TRBJ2-7, with 8 bases identical to TRBD2. The junction had 10 bases not matched to a gene; V was cut back by 6 bases and J by 6 bases. Germline-derived CDR1 and CDR2 are MNHNS and SASEGT. The CDR3 runs 14 residues. CDR3 sequence (DNA): TGTGCCAGCAGGCTTAGCGGGACCGGCTCCGAGCAGTACTTC. Translating gives CASRLSGTGSEQYF.

The chain combines TRBV20-1 with TRBJ1-6, with D tentatively TRBD1 (6 bases). With 3 bases removed from V and 10 bases from J, the gap between germline ends came to 13 bases. Germline V gene lookup returns CDR1 DFQATT and CDR2 SNEGSKA (reference sequence). The CDR3 covers 13 residues. The CDR3 spells CSASRRGNSPLHF. DNA for the CDR3: TGCAGTGCTAGCCGCAGGGGTAACTCACCCCTCCACTTT.

In its sample, this clonotype was seen many times. The chain couples TRBV7-9 to TRBJ2-5; 9 nucleotides match TRBD2. The CDR3 covers 15 residues. V trimming: 3 bases; J trimming: 5 bases; junction bases outside the gene matches: 7. From germline, CDR1 is SEHNR and CDR2 FQNEAQ (reference sequence). The CDR3: CASSLGGRALETQYF. The CDR3 DNA reads TGTGCCAGCAGCTTGGGCGGGAGGGCCTTGGAGACCCAGTACTTC.

This clonotype has only a few counts. Here the CDR3 reads CASSPTSVKNIQYF. CDR3 nucleotides: TGTGCCAGCTCACCAACGTCCGTTAAAAACATTCAGTACTTC. The chain uses TRBV18 and TRBJ2-4, with D uncertain. V lost 2 bases to trimming and J lost 4 bases, with 9 bases between them. The V gene's germline CDR1 is KGHSH and CDR2 LQKENI. This CDR3 comprises 14 residues.

The rearrangement links TRBV4-2 to TRBJ2-6; D might be TRBD1 (5 bases). Germline lookup yields CDR1 LGHNA and CDR2 YNFKEQ. Trimming removed 0 bases at V and 0 bases at J, with 9 bases between. The CDR3 is made up of 17 amino acids. The CDR3 reads CASSQDSGFSGANVLTF. CDR3 DNA: TGTGCCAGCAGCCAAGATTCAGGGTTCTCTGGGGCCAACGTCCTGACTTTC.

The V and J genes are TRBV6-1 and TRBJ2-2; 7 nucleotides match TRBD2. Germline V lookup: CDR1 MNHNS, CDR2 SASEGT. CDR3 length: 15 amino acids. After removal of 5 bases from V and 4 bases from J, the junction contained 7 bases not matched to a gene. The CDR3 bases are TGTGCCAGCAGTCCGACTAGCTTGTTCACCGGGGAGCTGTTTTTT. Amino acid sequence: CASSPTSLFTGELFF.

This clonotype was detected a few times. The gene calls are TRBV7-2 and TRBJ2-7; TRBD2 matches at 7 bases. The CDR3 extends over 15 amino acids. V trimming: 3 bases; J trimming: 6 bases; junction bases outside the gene matches: 11. In germline, CDR1 is SGHTA, CDR2 FQGNSA. The CDR3 nucleotides are TGTGCCAGCAGCTTCGGACTAGACCTGGCGTTCGAGCAGTACTTC. Translating gives CASSFGLDLAFEQYF.

The CDR3 DNA reads as TGTGCCAGCAGCTATGGGACAGGGGGTATTGGGCAGTACTTC. Its protein product is CASSYGTGGIGQYF. The chain couples TRBV5-6 to TRBJ2-7; TRBD1 matches at 11 bases. The CDR3 totals 14 residues. The J segment lost 9 bases and the V segment lost 3 bases, leaving 8 bases of the junction unmatched. Germline assignment: CDR1 SGHDT and CDR2 YYEEEE.

V gene TRBV7-6 combines with J gene TRBJ2-4, with TRBD1 matching over 7 bases. J gave up 9 bases and V 6 bases, and 8 bases lay outside the gene matches. CDR1 is SGHVS and CDR2 is FNYEAQ in the germline V gene. This CDR3 is built from 13 residues. CDR3 loop: CASRVTGTGIQYF. The DNA for the CDR3 is TGTGCCAGCAGGGTGACAGGGACGGGCATTCAGTACTTC.

This chain links TRBV29-1 with TRBJ2-3, with unresolved D. The V gene lost 4 bases and the J gene lost 9 bases, with 14 bases spanning the gap. CDR1 and CDR2 (germline): SQVTM, ANQGSEA. This CDR3 spans 12 amino acids. This CDR3 is CSVVERYATQYF. CDR3 DNA sequence: TGCAGCGTTGTTGAACGGTACGCCACGCAGTATTTT.

This chain's CDR3 is CASSLWEWRGADTQYF. The DNA of the CDR3 is TGTGCCAGCAGTTTGTGGGAGTGGAGGGGCGCGGATACGCAGTATTTT. The rearrangement uses TRBV12-3 or TRBV12-4 and TRBJ2-3, with D possibly being TRBD2 (6 bases). This CDR3 is 16 amino acids long. Between the trimmed V and J ends, which lost 3 bases and 6 bases, there was a span of 19 bases.

This clonotype has only a few counts. The chain links TRBV7-3 to TRBJ1-1, with 10 bases aligning to TRBD1. Losses at the gene ends were 5 bases for V and 8 bases for J; bases not matched to a gene: 11. The V gene's germline CDR1 is SGHTA and CDR2 FQGTGA. This CDR3 spans 15 amino acids. The CDR3 is CASSRTGQGRGEAFF. CDR3 in DNA: TGTGCCAGCAGCCGAACGGGACAGGGGCGGGGGGAAGCTTTCTTT.

A remark on this clonotype: A much larger clone differs by one base, so this may be a read error. The rearrangement joins TRBV29-1 to TRBJ2-1; 7 bases agree with TRBD1. The CDR3 has 13 amino acids. Germline loops: CDR1 SQVTM, CDR2 ANQGSEA. The CDR3 DNA reads TGCGGCGGCACAGGGGCCCTGCACAATGAGCAGTTCTTC. It yields the protein CGGTGALHNEQFF.